This TCR beta chain was documented in a study of cytomegalovirus exposure and HLA in healthy donors. Study-level results: The authors considered a cluster of highly shared sequence variants likely to be a sequencing artifact.

With respect to this clone: Its antigen is undetermined.

Researchers ran the PCR with 60 Vbeta and 13 Jbeta primers. The table came from immunoSEQ multiplex PCR; TCRdb's copy has only in-frame clones and leaves some out. This sample has about 94,000 clones, with 81% found just once. The ends lost 5 bases at V and 5 bases at J; junction bases unmatched: 3. Germline CDR1 SGHRS, CDR2 YFSETQ. The CDR3 covers 14 residues. The chain joins TRBV5-1 to TRBJ1-4, with 10 bases lining up with TRBD1. The TCR sequence derives from a human donor in good health. Material for sequencing was PBMCs. This chain's CDR3 is CASRRTGGNEKLFF. Here the CDR3 DNA reads TGCGCCAGCAGGCGGACAGGGGGGAATGAAAAACTGTTTTTT.